This paragraph covers one T cell receptor beta chain sequence. TCRdb's copy holds only in-frame clones and misses some; the assay was immunoSEQ multiplex PCR. Of about 48,000 clones in the sample, around 89% were seen once. These data come from a study of T cell responses to AZD1222 COVID-19 vaccine. Trimming took 5 bases from V and 5 from J, leaving 7 bases between them. Germline-derived CDR1 and CDR2 are SEHNR and FQNEAQ (reference sequence). The CDR3 contains 12 residues. The chain joins TRBV7-9 to TRBJ2-1; D not certain. The sequencing here drew on peripheral blood, taken 28 days after the second AZD1222 dose. The TCR sequence derives from an adult who received the AZD1222 COVID-19 vaccine. CDR3 residues: CASSRTNNEQFF. DNA for the CDR3: TGTGCCAGCAGCCGGACGAACAATGAGCAGTTCTTC. Complete variable domain (other parts from reference TRBV7-9 and TRBJ2-1): DTGVSQNPRHKITKRGQNVTFRCDPISEHNRLYWYRQTLGQGPEFLTYFQNEAQLEKSRLLSDRFSAERPKGSFSTLEIQRTEQGDSAMYLCASSRTNNEQFFGPGTRLTVL.